The clone carrying this T cell receptor beta chain was seen many times. Its antigen is currently unknown. This specimen comes from a study of CD8 T cells in ankylosing spondylitis. Points from the study as a whole: Made up of eight highly homologous variants, a TCR beta motif appeared characteristic of ankylosing spondylitis blood. CD8+ by phenotype, disease-linked clones were relatively rare in peripheral blood. Significant enrichment of disease-linked clones was reportedly seen in matched ankylosing spondylitis synovial fluid.

The CDR3 loop spans 17 amino acids. Germline values: CDR1 SGHKS, CDR2 YYEKEE (reference sequence). V was pared by 2 bases and J by 1 base, with 19 bases between. The authors made TCR beta libraries by quantitative 5'-RACE with molecular barcodes. Using its own MiXCR run on the 5' RACE reads, TCRdb lists one record per CDR3 protein. This table holds about 460,000 distinct CDR3 sequences, roughly 5% found once. This TCR was recovered from a male donor with ankylosing spondylitis. The sample consisted of blood, either unsorted or a sorted T cell fraction (not recorded which). This chain connects TRBV5-5 to TRBJ2-7, with D perhaps being TRBD1 or TRBD2 (5 bases each). The CDR3: CASSLHKRRDGSYEQYF. CDR3 coding DNA: TGTGCCAGCAGCTTACACAAACGCCGGGACGGATCCTACGAGCAGTACTTC.